This entry lists 25 T cell receptor beta chains sequenced from one sample in a study of chemoradiotherapy in HPV16-positive cancers. Assay used: immunoSEQ multiplex PCR; TCRdb lists only in-frame clones, some missing. Here the sample spans roughly 1,800 clones, approximately 79% being singletons. This material consisted of tumor tissue, taken from a patient who underwent chemoradiotherapy. The receptor set was obtained from a human donor with HPV-associated anogenital cancer.

This chain joins TRBV7-9 and TRBJ2-1; 13 positions match TRBD2. There are 16 residues in the CDR3. V dropped 4 bases and J dropped 5; count of bases not matched to a gene: 5. CDR1 SEHNR and CDR2 FQNEAQ come from the germline V gene (reference sequence). CDR3 coding DNA: TGTGCCAGCAGCTCGACCGGACTAGCGGGGGACAATGAGCAGTTCTTC. The encoded protein is CASSSTGLAGDNEQFF.

This chain uses TRBV15 with TRBJ2-7; D is unclear. This CDR3 is 15 amino acids long. The germline V gene encodes CDR1 LNHNV and CDR2 YYDKDF (reference sequence). Between the trimmed V and J ends, which lost 3 bases and 3 bases, there was a span of 15 bases. CDR3 in amino acids: CATSSHDTDFYEQYF. The DNA of the CDR3 is TGTGCCACCAGCAGCCACGACACCGACTTCTACGAGCAGTACTTC.

The chain recombines TRBV7-2 with TRBJ1-6; D unclear. V was cut by 0 bases and J by 10 bases, with 16 bases left in between. Looked up from germline, CDR1 is SGHTA and CDR2 is FQGNSA. The CDR3 spans 16 residues. The CDR3 reads CASSLAASRSGSPLHF. DNA of the CDR3: TGTGCCAGCAGCTTAGCGGCCAGTCGTTCGGGGTCACCCCTCCACTTT. Full variable domain (outside the CDR3, taken from reference TRBV7-2 and TRBJ1-6): GAGVSQSPSNKVTEKGKDVELRCDPISGHTALYWYRQSLGQGLEFLIYFQGNSAPDKSGLPSDRFSAERTGGSVSTLTIQRTQQEDSAVYLCASSLAASRSGSPLHFGNGTRLTVT.

This clone was found a few times. The chain couples TRBV4-1 to TRBJ2-5, with 7 bases fitting TRBD1. The J call may be faulty, since TRBJ2-7 better matches the DNA end. In germline, CDR1 is MGHRA, CDR2 YSYEKL. The CDR3 has 16 residues. The CDR3 bases are TGCGCCAGCAGCCAGTCGAGGACAGGACTTTCCTACGAGCAGTACTTC. Amino acid sequence: CASSQSRTGLSYEQYF.

The chain uses TRBV19 and TRBJ1-2, with D uncertain. Trimming stripped 3 bases from V and 0 bases from J, with 8 bases between. This CDR3 has 14 residues. The germline V gene has CDR1 LNHDA and CDR2 SQIVND (reference sequence). The CDR3 loop is CASSMGAANYGYTF. DNA of the CDR3: TGTGCCAGTAGTATGGGCGCAGCTAACTATGGCTACACCTTC.

This chain uses TRBV15 with TRBJ2-7; possibly TRBD1 for D (7 bases). CDR1 LNHNV and CDR2 YYDKDF come from the germline V gene (reference sequence). The CDR3 is 13 residues long. Between the trimmed V and J ends, which lost 6 bases and 1 base, there was a span of 10 bases. CDR3 protein: CATRAGGSYEQYF. CDR3 coding DNA: TGTGCCACCAGGGCAGGGGGGTCCTACGAGCAGTACTTC.

This clone occurred a few times. The rearrangement uses TRBV7-9 and TRBJ1-5; 9 bases fit TRBD1. J was trimmed by 6 bases and V by 5 bases; bases with no gene match: 5. The germline V gene encodes CDR1 SEHNR and CDR2 FQNEAQ (reference sequence). The CDR3 consists of 14 residues. The CDR3 loop is CASSAGQGAQPQHF. The CDR3 DNA reads TGTGCCAGCAGCGCGGGACAGGGCGCTCAGCCCCAGCATTTT.

The rearrangement links TRBV12-5 to TRBJ2-7; TRBD2 might be the D (7 bases). The V gene lost 1 base and the J gene lost 2 bases, with 12 bases spanning the gap. The germline gives CDR1 LGHNT, CDR2 FRNRAP. The length of the CDR3 is 15 residues. Here the CDR3 reads CASGLEGGGTYEQYF. The CDR3, as DNA: TGTGCTAGTGGTTTGGAAGGGGGGGGGACCTACGAGCAGTACTTC.

This clone showed up just a few times. The chain uses TRBV5-6 and TRBJ2-5; 8 nucleotides line up with TRBD2. The CDR3 has 15 amino acids. Trimming at V came to 4 bases and at J to 6 bases, leaving 11 bases not matched to a gene. Germline-derived CDR1 and CDR2 are SGHDT and YYEEEE. The CDR3 nucleotides are TGTGCCAGCAGCCGTTTACTAGCGGCGCATCAGACCCAGTACTTC. It yields the protein CASSRLLAAHQTQYF.

V and J are TRBV28 and TRBJ1-2; weak D call: TRBD1 (6 bases). CDR1 and CDR2 from the germline V gene are MDHEN and SYDVKM. The CDR3 loop spans 14 amino acids. The V gene lost 4 bases and the J gene lost 3 bases, with 12 bases spanning the gap. The CDR3 loop is CASSSTQGHYGYTF. The CDR3 DNA sequence: TGTGCCAGCAGTTCCACCCAGGGGCACTATGGCTACACCTTC.

The chain is built from TRBV11-3 and TRBJ2-7; D not resolved. The germline V gene encodes CDR1 SGHNT and CDR2 YENEEA. The CDR3 covers 14 residues. Trimming cost V 2 bases and J 1 base, with 9 bases left between them. The CDR3: CASSLNPQSYEQYF. DNA of the CDR3: TGTGCCAGCAGCTTAAATCCGCAATCCTACGAGCAGTACTTC.

The chain carries TRBV6-4 and TRBJ1-2; tentatively, D is TRBD1 (5 bases). V lost 2 bases and J 8 bases, leaving 15 bases between the germline ends. Germline V gives CDR1 MRHNA, CDR2 SNTAGT. The CDR3 is made up of 14 amino acids. CDR3 coding DNA: TGTGCCAGCAGTGACGGGACTCCCGGCGGAGGCTACACCTTC. The encoded protein is CASSDGTPGGGYTF.

The rearrangement links TRBV11-1 to TRBJ2-1, with TRBD2 identical over 11 bases. In germline, CDR1 is SGHAT, CDR2 FQDESV (reference sequence). V lost 2 bases, J lost 3 bases, and 3 bases stayed unmatched. The CDR3 runs 16 residues. The CDR3 bases are TGTGCCAGCAGCTTAATGGGACTAGCGGACTACAATGAGCAGTTCTTC. Translating it yields CASSLMGLADYNEQFF.

The chain couples TRBV5-1 to TRBJ1-2; D may be TRBD1 (5 bases). This CDR3 region has 15 residues. Trimming shortened V by 4 bases and J by 6 bases, and 19 bases separated the two germline ends. The germline gives CDR1 SGHRS, CDR2 YFSETQ. CDR3 sequence (DNA): TGCGCCAGCAGCCCGTCCGAGGGACGGAAAAATGGCTACACCTTC. Translated, it gives CASSPSEGRKNGYTF.

V gene TRBV9 combines with J gene TRBJ2-5, with D possibly being TRBD2 (5 bases). With the DNA end fitting TRBJ2-7 better, the J assignment may be wrong. Germline V gene sequence: CDR1 SGDLS, CDR2 YYNGEE. The CDR3 runs 18 residues. The CDR3 is CASSVVEGRYSGLGEQYF. The CDR3 DNA follows: TGTGCCAGCAGCGTAGTAGAGGGCAGGTATTCGGGATTAGGCGAGCAGTACTTC.

V gene TRBV6-1 combines with J gene TRBJ1-2; a possible D gene is TRBD1 (6 bases). The CDR3 spans 11 residues. V gave up 6 bases and J gave up 6 bases, with 8 bases separating them. Germline values: CDR1 MNHNS, CDR2 SASEGT. This chain's CDR3 is CASRGGHGYTF. CDR3 in DNA: TGTGCCAGCAGAGGGGGACATGGCTACACCTTC.

The rearrangement joins TRBV9 to TRBJ2-5; D possibly corresponds to TRBD2 (6 bases). The CDR3 covers 13 residues. The germline CDR1 and CDR2 sequences are SGDLS and YYNGEE. V lost 3 bases to trimming and J lost 4 bases, with 10 bases between them. CDR3 region: CASSDGGIETQYF. DNA for the CDR3: TGTGCCAGCAGCGATGGCGGGATAGAGACCCAGTACTTC.

J is TRBJ2-7 and V is TRBV30; D ambiguous. CDR3 length equals 15 residues. With 3 bases removed from V and 5 bases from J, the gap between germline ends came to 20 bases. The germline gives CDR1 GTSNPN, CDR2 SVGIG (reference sequence). CDR3 region: CAWRSYSLSKDEQYF. The CDR3 DNA sequence: TGTGCCTGGAGGTCGTACAGTCTTTCTAAGGACGAGCAGTACTTC.

The J gene is TRBJ2-7, the V gene TRBV11-1; TRBD1 is a possible D gene (5 bases). CDR1 is SGHAT, CDR2 FQDESV, per germline (reference sequence). V gave up 1 base and J gave up 2 bases, with 12 bases separating them. This CDR3 is 15 amino acids long. The CDR3 DNA reads TGTGCCAGCAGCTTAGTCCTGGACATCACCTACGAGCAGTACTTC. This translates into CASSLVLDITYEQYF.

The V and J genes are TRBV28 and TRBJ1-2, with D unresolved. The ends were cut back, 4 bases at V and 6 bases at J, with 12 bases in the middle. The CDR3 is made up of 13 amino acids. Germline V gene sequence: CDR1 MDHEN, CDR2 SYDVKM. As DNA, the CDR3 is TGTGCCAGCAGTTCCGGCGGCGGCGATGGCTACACCTTC. Translation: CASSSGGGDGYTF.

J is TRBJ2-7 and V is TRBV2, with D perhaps being TRBD1 or TRBD2 (5 bases each). V gave up 4 bases and J gave up 1 base, with 14 bases separating them. This CDR3 contains 15 residues. CDR1 SNHLY and CDR2 FYNNEI come from the germline V gene. CDR3 in amino acids: CASSGGYGGSYEQYF. The CDR3 DNA reads as TGTGCCAGCAGTGGGGGGTACGGAGGATCCTACGAGCAGTACTTC.

The chain employs TRBV30 and TRBJ2-1; unclear D gene. Trimming left V 0 bases short and J 9 bases short, with 6 bases between. Germline values: CDR1 GTSNPN, CDR2 SVGIG (reference sequence). This CDR3 has 11 residues. In DNA, the CDR3 is TGTGCCTGGAGTGTCCGAAGTGAGCAGTTCTTC. Translation gives CAWSVRSEQFF.

V is TRBV5-4 and J is TRBJ2-1; D assignment may be TRBD1 or TRBD2 (5 bases each). The germline CDR1 and CDR2 sequences are SGHNT and YYREEE (reference sequence). The CDR3 contains 12 residues. V was pared by 0 bases and J by 9 bases, with 7 bases between. The chain's CDR3 is CASSLVGGEQFF. CDR3 nucleotide sequence: TGTGCCAGCAGCTTGGTTGGGGGTGAGCAGTTCTTC.

V usage is TRBV2 and J usage is TRBJ2-5, with 10 bases lining up with TRBD2. Germline-derived CDR1 and CDR2 are SNHLY and FYNNEI. The ends lost 2 bases at V and 6 bases at J; junction bases unmatched: 9. The CDR3 totals 16 residues. This chain's CDR3 is CASSESASGSQQTQYF. The CDR3, as DNA: TGTGCCAGCAGTGAAAGTGCTAGCGGGAGTCAGCAGACCCAGTACTTC.

The rearrangement uses TRBV6-5 and TRBJ2-3; tentative D call: TRBD2 (7 bases). Trimming stripped 6 bases from V and 3 bases from J, with 13 bases between. From germline, CDR1 is MNHEY and CDR2 SVGAGI. This CDR3 is built from 14 residues. CDR3 loop: CASRGGLRTDTQYF. CDR3 coding DNA: TGTGCCAGCAGGGGGGGGCTAAGGACAGATACGCAGTATTTT.